The 3 T cell receptor beta chains given below trace back to one sample, sequenced in a study of blood T cell repertoires in COVID-19. Sequencing used immunoSEQ multiplex PCR; TCRdb keeps in-frame clones, though not all of them. Of about 88,000 clones in the sample, nearly 90% were seen once. The sample taken for sequencing was peripheral blood. The receptor set was obtained from a woman at least 80 years old with active COVID-19.

The chain employs TRBV5-1 and TRBJ2-1; D not certain. V gave up 1 base and J gave up 6 bases, with 8 bases separating them. This CDR3 spans 13 amino acids. The germline V gene encodes CDR1 SGHRS and CDR2 YFSETQ. CDR3 region: CASSLFSVNEQFF. Here the CDR3 DNA reads TGCGCCAGCAGCTTGTTCAGCGTCAATGAGCAGTTCTTC.

The genes are TRBV27 and TRBJ1-5; D remains unclear. Trimming shortened V by 5 bases and J by 6 bases, and 14 bases separated the two germline ends. Germline lookup yields CDR1 MNHEY and CDR2 SMNVEV (reference sequence). The CDR3 runs to 14 residues. The CDR3 nucleotides read TGTGCCAGCAGTGCAAGACTCAGAGGTCAGCCCCAGCATTTT. This encodes CASSARLRGQPQHF.

V gene TRBV7-2 combines with J gene TRBJ1-2; D is unclear. The CDR3 is made up of 15 amino acids. Trimming took off 1 base at V and 5 bases at J, with 14 bases between the two ends. The germline V gene encodes CDR1 SGHTA and CDR2 FQGNSA. The CDR3 sequence is CASSLERNSLYGYTF. The CDR3 DNA is TGTGCCAGCAGCTTAGAACGGAACAGTCTTTATGGCTACACCTTC.